Reported below is one T cell receptor (beta chain). Its recognized antigen is unknown. Base qualities are missing; no much larger clone stands one base away. The time point label for this specimen denotes: individuals recovered from natural SARS-CoV-2 infection. This sample was included in a study of Ad26.COV2.S vaccination and SARS-CoV-2 variants (dated by TCRdb to the early 2020s). With respect to the entire study: Sequencing of the TCRbeta repertoire served to evaluate the specificity and breadth of SARS-CoV-2-reactive T cell receptors following Ad26.COV2.S vaccination. A total of around 32 samples were included in the TCR-sequenced set, comprising around 19 Ad26.COV2.S vaccine recipients, 5 placebo recipients and 8 SARS-CoV-2 convalescent individuals.

CDR1 and CDR2 (SGHVS, FNYEAQ) derive from the germline V gene. Spanning cysteine to phenylalanine, the CDR3 consists of 16 amino acids. Of the read, only the CDR3 DNA is kept; its 48 bases are in frame from base 1. Germline trimming amounts to 2 bases on V and 4 bases on J, with 9 as the count of junction bases outside the gene matches. General findings and caveats noted by the study authors: Spike-specific TCR breadth was higher in Ad26.COV2.S recipients than in placebo recipients (P = 0.0014). Vaccine and placebo recipients had comparable non-spike TCR breadth, which fits with the vaccine containing only spike. According to the authors, total T cell responses may have been underestimated by the TCR breadth and depth analyses. After vaccination, substantial breadth of spike-specific CD8+ and CD4+ T cell responses was reported.

The immunoSEQ Assay was the method used to sequence TCRbeta CDR3 regions. After extraction, genomic DNA underwent amplification by bias-controlled multiplex PCR, followed by high-throughput sequencing. Regarding the original processing steps: Collapsing and filtering of sequences were performed to quantify the absolute abundance of each unique TCRbeta CDR3 region. T cell fraction was estimated by normalization of TCRbeta template counts to usable DNA, with usable DNA being measured through amplification of reference genes present in all nucleated cells. Repertoire TCRs were annotated as SARS-CoV-2-specific by exact matching of V gene, CDR3 amino acid sequence and J gene to a known reactive TCR set. The reference SARS-CoV-2 TCR set was derived from MIRA and filtered for enrichment in COVID-19-positive ImmuneCODE repertoires, a step that removed public or cross-reactive TCRs. Drawing on the MIRA antigens, annotated TCRs were analysed further at the level of specific ORF or position within ORF. Depth was the summed frequency of annotated unique rearrangements, while breadth was defined as annotated unique rearrangements over total unique productive rearrangements. Two-sided Wilcoxon rank-sum tests were applied when comparing TCR breadth between groups. TCRdb stores this immuneACCESS table with in-frame sequences only. Part of the clones is absent; in the studies checked, under half of the shortfall reflects unresolved V genes, and no reason is known for the rest. The V and J calls and the clone size are those of that table, but D and trimming were determined from the DNA. In this sample the table shows roughly 380,000 clones, about 90% of which occur a single time. The ten largest clones add up to under 5% of the sample.

The rearrangement combines TRBV7-6 with TRBJ2-7; 9 central bases correspond to TRBD1. The sequence came from a human donor who had recovered from COVID-19. The sample consisted of peripheral blood, taken after recovery from COVID-19. The CDR3 region has the sequence CASSLYQTGGLYEQYF. The nucleotide sequence is given as TGTGCCAGCAGCTTATACCAGACAGGGGGTCTATACGAGCAGTACTTC.